The T cell receptor beta chain described here comes from a study of CD8+ T cells in alopecia areata. General study points: Affected lesional scalp, above all in alopecia totalis/universalis, was more clonal than normal scalp. Patients displayed less clarity in TCR sharing than mice, a finding possibly related to HLA.

This clone was counted a few times. What it recognizes is unknown. V lost 5 bases, J lost 1 base, and 6 bases lay in between. Germline CDR1 reads SGDLS; CDR2 reads YYNGEE. The CDR3 totals 12 residues. Isolated RNA was reverse transcribed into cDNA used as the sequencing template. Clones were read by immunoSEQ multiplex PCR, and TCRdb kept only the in-frame ones, dropping some. The sample yields approximately 150,000 clones, 62% seen once. Specimen: CD8+ T cells sorted from blood. This TCR was sampled from a human donor in good health. The gene calls are TRBV9 and TRBJ1-1; D perhaps matches TRBD1 (5 bases). Here the CDR3 DNA reads TGTGCCAGCAGTACAGGGAACACTGAAGCTTTCTTT. Encoded protein: CASSTGNTEAFF.